In its sample, the clone carrying this TCR beta chain was seen many times. This entry comes from a study of T cells in Graves' hyperthyroidism and ophthalmopathy. The CDR3 regions of TCR beta were amplified from RNA transcripts. The TCR CDR3 was amplified in a first-round RT-PCR using the HTBI primer set. TCRdb independently ran MiXCR on the multiplex PCR reads; one entry per CDR3 protein. The sample has more than 300,000 distinct CDR3 sequences, roughly 13% seen once. Absence of ophthalmopathy progression within 18 months defined stable Graves' hyperthyroidism. Pregnant or lactating patients were excluded, as were those with uncontrolled infection or other autoimmune disease. In making diagnoses, clinical symptoms, serum thyroxine and TRAb, thyroid ultrasound and orbital computed tomography were all used. The sequencing input was blood. The receptor was isolated from a woman aged 18-29 years with Graves' hyperthyroidism.

The DNA for the CDR3 is TGCGCCAGCAGTCTTTGGGCTAGCGGGGGTCAAGAGACCCAGTACTTC. It yields the protein CASSLWASGGQETQYF. The chain couples TRBV10-2 to TRBJ2-5; TRBD2 matches at 10 bases. Trimming took 5 bases from V and 2 from J; bases not matched to a gene: 8. CDR1 and CDR2 (germline): WSHSY, SAAADI. CDR3 length equals 16 residues.